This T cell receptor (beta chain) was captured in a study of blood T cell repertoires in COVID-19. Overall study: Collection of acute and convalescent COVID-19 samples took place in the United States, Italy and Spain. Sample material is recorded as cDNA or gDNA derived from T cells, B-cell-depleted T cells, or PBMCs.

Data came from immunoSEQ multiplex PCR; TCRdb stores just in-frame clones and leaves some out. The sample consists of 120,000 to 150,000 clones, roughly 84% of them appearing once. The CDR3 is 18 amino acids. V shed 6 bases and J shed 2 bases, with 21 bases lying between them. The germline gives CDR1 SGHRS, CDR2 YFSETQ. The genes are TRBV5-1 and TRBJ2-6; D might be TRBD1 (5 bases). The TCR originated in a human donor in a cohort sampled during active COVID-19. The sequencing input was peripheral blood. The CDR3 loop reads CASNFGPTGRTGANVLTF. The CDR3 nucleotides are TGCGCCAGCAACTTTGGACCTACAGGTCGGACTGGGGCCAACGTCCTGACTTTC.